This T cell receptor (beta chain) derives from a study of blood T cells in healthy people across ages. The second PCR ran roughly 7 to 11 cycles with a sample-barcoded 5' primer and J-beta primers. TCRdb reprocessed the 5' RACE reads via MiXCR and lists one record per CDR3 protein. The table lists about a million distinct CDR3 sequences, roughly half of them singletons, with about 20% in the top ten. Concerning this clonotype itself: Antigen: not known.

Points from the study as a whole: Compared with aged donors, long-lived donors showed fewer expanded clones, suggesting selection.

This TCR was sampled from a woman aged 60-75 years in good health. Sequencing used blood.

CDR3 loop: CASSSGLVGLLQETQYF. The CDR3 bases are TGTGCCAGCAGCTCGGGACTCGTTGGACTTCTACAAGAGACCCAGTACTTC. The V call is TRBV7-8, the J call TRBJ2-5, with D possibly being TRBD2 (6 bases). Trimming cost V 4 bases and J 2 bases, with 20 bases left between them. This CDR3 has 17 residues. Per the germline V gene, CDR1 is SGHVS and CDR2 is FQNEAQ.